This TCR beta chain was identified in a study of OX40 agonist ivuxolimab in advanced cancers. The wider study: Patients receiving dose escalation had hepatocellular carcinoma, melanoma, renal cell or head and neck cancer. Partial response was recorded in three patients: one hepatocellular carcinoma and two cutaneous melanoma cases.

Enrollment shut out patients with autoimmune disease history or systemic immunosuppression. Blood samples were obtained at baseline, cycle 4 day 1, and cycle 7 day 1. TCRdb's copy holds only in-frame clones and misses some; the assay was immunoSEQ multiplex PCR. The table lists around 15,000 clones, 90% of them singletons. Germline CDR1 is MDHEN and CDR2 is SYDVKM. This CDR3 is 15 amino acids long. V lost 8 bases and J lost 8; bases outside the gene matches: 15. This TCR came from an adult with an advanced solid tumor such as melanoma, head and neck, liver or kidney cancer. The genes are TRBV28 and TRBJ2-1; 7 bases align to TRBD1. Here the sequenced sample was CD4+ or CD8+ T cells sorted from blood, taken in a trial of the OX40 agonist ivuxolimab. CDR3 sequence (DNA): TGTGCCAGCCAGGGGGAAATCTATAGGTCATATGAGCAGTTCTTC. Translated: CASQGEIYRSYEQFF.